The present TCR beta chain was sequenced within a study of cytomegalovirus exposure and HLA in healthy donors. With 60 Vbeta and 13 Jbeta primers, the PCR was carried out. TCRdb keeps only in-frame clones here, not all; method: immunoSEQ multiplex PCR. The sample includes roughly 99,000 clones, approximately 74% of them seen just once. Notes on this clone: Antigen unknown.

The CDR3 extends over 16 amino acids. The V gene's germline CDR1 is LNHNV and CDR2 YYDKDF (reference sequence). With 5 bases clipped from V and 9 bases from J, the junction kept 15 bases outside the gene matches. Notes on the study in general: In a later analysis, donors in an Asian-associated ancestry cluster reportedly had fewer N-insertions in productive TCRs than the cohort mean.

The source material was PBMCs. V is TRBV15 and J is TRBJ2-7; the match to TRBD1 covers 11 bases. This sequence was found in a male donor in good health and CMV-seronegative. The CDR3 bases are TGTGCCACCAGCGGCCATACCGGGACAGGGGGGTCCGGGCAGTACTTC. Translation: CATSGHTGTGGSGQYF.